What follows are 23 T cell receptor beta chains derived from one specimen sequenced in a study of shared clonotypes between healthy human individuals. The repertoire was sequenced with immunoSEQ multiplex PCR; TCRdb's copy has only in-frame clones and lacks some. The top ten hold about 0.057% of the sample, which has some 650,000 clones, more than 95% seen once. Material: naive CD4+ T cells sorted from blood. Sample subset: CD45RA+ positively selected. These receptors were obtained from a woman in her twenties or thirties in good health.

The CDR3 loop reads CASSSRTSGAYEQYF. The DNA for the CDR3 is TGTGCCAGCAGTTCACGGACTAGCGGGGCCTACGAGCAGTACTTC. The chain carries TRBV28 and TRBJ2-7; 12 bases match TRBD2. The CDR3 runs to 15 residues. Per the germline V gene, CDR1 is MDHEN and CDR2 is SYDVKM. V shed 4 bases and J 2 bases; nucleotides not matched to a gene: 3.

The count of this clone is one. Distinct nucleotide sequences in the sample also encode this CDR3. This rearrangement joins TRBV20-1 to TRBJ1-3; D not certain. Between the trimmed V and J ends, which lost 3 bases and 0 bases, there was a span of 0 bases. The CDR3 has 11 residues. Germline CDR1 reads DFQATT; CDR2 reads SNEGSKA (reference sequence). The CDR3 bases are TGCAGTGCTAGCTCTGGAAACACCATATATTTT. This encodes CSASSGNTIYF.

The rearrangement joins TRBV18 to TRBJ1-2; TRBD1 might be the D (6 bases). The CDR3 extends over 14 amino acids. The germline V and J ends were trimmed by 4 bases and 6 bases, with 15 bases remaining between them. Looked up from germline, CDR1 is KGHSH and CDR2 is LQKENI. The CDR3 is CASSRSTSGDGYTF. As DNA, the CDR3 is TGTGCCAGCTCACGGTCAACGTCAGGGGATGGCTACACCTTC.

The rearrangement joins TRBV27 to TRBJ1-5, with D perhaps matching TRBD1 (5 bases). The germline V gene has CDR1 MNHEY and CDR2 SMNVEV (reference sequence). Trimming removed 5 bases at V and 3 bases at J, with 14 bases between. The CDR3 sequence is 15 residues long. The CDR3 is CASSPLDRTNQPQHF. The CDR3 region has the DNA TGTGCCAGCAGTCCCCTTGACAGAACCAATCAGCCCCAGCATTTT.

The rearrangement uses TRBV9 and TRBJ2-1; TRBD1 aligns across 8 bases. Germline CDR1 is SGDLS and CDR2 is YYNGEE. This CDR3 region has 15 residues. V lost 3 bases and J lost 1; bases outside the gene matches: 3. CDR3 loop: CASSADRGSYNEQFF. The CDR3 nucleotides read TGTGCCAGCAGCGCAGACAGGGGTTCCTACAATGAGCAGTTCTTC. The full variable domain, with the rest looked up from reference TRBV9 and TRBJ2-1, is DSGVTQTPKHLITATGQRVTLRCSPRSGDLSVYWYQQSLDQGLQFLIQYYNGEERAKGNILERFSAQQFPDLHSELNLSSLELGDSALYFCASSADRGSYNEQFFGPGTRLTVL.

The chain's CDR3 is CASMSGNEQFF. The CDR3 coding sequence is TGTGCCAGCATGTCCGGGAATGAGCAGTTCTTC. The V and J genes are TRBV9 and TRBJ2-1; no clear D gene. The CDR3 extends over 11 amino acids. The germline V and J ends were trimmed by 6 bases and 7 bases, with 8 bases remaining between them. CDR1 is SGDLS and CDR2 is YYNGEE in the germline V gene.

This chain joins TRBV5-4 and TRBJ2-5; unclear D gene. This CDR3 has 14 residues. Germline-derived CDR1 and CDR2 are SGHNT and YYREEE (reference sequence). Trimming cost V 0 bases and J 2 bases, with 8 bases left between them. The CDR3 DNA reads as TGTGCCAGCAGCTTGGCCGGCACGCAAGAGACCCAGTACTTC. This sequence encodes CASSLAGTQETQYF.

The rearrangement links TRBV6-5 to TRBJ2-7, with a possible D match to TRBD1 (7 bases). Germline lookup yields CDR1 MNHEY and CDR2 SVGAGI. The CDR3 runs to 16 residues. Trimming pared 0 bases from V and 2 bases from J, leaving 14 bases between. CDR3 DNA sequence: TGTGCCAGCAGTTACTCTGCGGGGACAGAGGCCTACGAGCAGTACTTC. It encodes CASSYSAGTEAYEQYF.

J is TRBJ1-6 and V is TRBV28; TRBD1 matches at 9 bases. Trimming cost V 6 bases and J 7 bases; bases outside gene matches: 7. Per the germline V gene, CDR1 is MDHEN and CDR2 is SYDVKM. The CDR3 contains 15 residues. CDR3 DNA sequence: TGTGCCAGCAGCCATGGGACAGGGCGCAATTCACCCCTCCACTTT. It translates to CASSHGTGRNSPLHF. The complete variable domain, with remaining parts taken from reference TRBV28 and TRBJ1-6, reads DVKVTQSSRYLVKRTGEKVFLECVQDMDHENMFWYRQDPGLGLRLIYFSYDVKMKEKGDIPEGYSVSREKKERFSLILESASTNQTSMYLCASSHGTGRNSPLHFGNGTRLTVT.

CDR3 sequence (DNA): TGTGCCAGTACTCGACGGGGACAGGGGAATCAGCCCCAGCATTTT. Translating it yields CASTRRGQGNQPQHF. The chain uses TRBV28 and TRBJ1-5; 10 bases match TRBD1. The V gene's germline CDR1 is MDHEN and CDR2 SYDVKM. Trimming took 9 bases from V and 4 from J; bases not matched to a gene: 9. The CDR3 contains 15 residues.

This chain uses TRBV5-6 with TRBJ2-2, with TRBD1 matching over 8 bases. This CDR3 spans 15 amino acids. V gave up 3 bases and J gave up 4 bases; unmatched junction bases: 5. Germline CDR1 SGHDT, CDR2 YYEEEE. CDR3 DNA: TGTGCCAGCAGCTGGCGGGACAGGCCCACCGGGGAGCTGTTTTTT. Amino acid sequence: CASSWRDRPTGELFF. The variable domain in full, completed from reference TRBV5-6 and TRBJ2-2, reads DAGVTQSPTHLIKTRGQQVTLRCSPKSGHDTVSWYQQALGQGPQFIFQYYEEEERQRGNFPDRFSGHQFPNYSSELNVNALLLGDSALYLCASSWRDRPTGELFFGEGSRLTVL.

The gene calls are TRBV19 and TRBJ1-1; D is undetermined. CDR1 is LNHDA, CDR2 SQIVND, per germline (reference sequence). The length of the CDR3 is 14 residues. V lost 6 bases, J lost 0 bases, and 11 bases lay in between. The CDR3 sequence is CASRDGIMNTEAFF. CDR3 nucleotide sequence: TGTGCCAGTAGGGACGGAATAATGAACACTGAAGCTTTCTTT.

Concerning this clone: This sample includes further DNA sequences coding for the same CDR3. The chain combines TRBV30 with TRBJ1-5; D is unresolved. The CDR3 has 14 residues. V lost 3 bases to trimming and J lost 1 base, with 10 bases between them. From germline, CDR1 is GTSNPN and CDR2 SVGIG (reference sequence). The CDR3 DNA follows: TGTGCCTGGAGAGGAAGATTAAGCAATCAGCCCCAGCATTTT. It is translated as CAWRGRLSNQPQHF.

CDR3 loop: CASSLDTGVDGYTF. The CDR3 coding sequence is TGCGCCAGCAGCTTAGACACAGGGGTTGATGGCTACACCTTC. V and J are TRBV5-1 and TRBJ1-2; 7 bases align to TRBD1. Germline CDR1 reads SGHRS; CDR2 reads YFSETQ. The CDR3 covers 14 residues. V dropped 2 bases and J dropped 6; count of bases not matched to a gene: 7.

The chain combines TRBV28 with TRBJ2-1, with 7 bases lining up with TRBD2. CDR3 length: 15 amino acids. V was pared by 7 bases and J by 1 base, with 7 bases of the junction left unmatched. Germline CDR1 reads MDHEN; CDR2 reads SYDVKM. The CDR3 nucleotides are TGTGCCAGCACCCAGCGGGATCCTTCCTACAATGAGCAGTTCTTC. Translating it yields CASTQRDPSYNEQFF. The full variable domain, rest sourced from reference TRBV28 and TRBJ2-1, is DVKVTQSSRYLVKRTGEKVFLECVQDMDHENMFWYRQDPGLGLRLIYFSYDVKMKEKGDIPEGYSVSREKKERFSLILESASTNQTSMYLCASTQRDPSYNEQFFGPGTRLTVL.

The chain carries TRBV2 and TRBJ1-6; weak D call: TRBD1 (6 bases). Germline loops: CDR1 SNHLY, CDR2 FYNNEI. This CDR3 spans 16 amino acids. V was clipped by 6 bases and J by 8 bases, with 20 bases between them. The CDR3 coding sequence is TGTGCCAGCAGCCGACGACAGGCCGGCGGAGATTCACCCCTCCACTTT. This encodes CASSRRQAGGDSPLHF.

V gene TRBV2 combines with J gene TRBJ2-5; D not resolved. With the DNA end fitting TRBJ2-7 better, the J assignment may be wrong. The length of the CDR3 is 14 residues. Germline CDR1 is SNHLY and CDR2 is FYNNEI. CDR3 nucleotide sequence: TGTGCCAGCAGGCGTGAATACTCTCCCTACGAGCAGTACTTC. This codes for CASRREYSPYEQYF.

The CDR3 loop reads CASSMGTSGRASEQFF. CDR3 DNA sequence: TGTGCCAGTAGTATGGGGACTAGCGGGAGGGCCAGTGAGCAGTTCTTC. The chain carries TRBV19 and TRBJ2-1; 16 nucleotides align to TRBD2. Germline CDR1 is LNHDA and CDR2 is SQIVND (reference sequence). CDR3 length: 16 residues. The junction had 5 bases not matched to a gene; V was cut back by 3 bases and J by 9 bases.

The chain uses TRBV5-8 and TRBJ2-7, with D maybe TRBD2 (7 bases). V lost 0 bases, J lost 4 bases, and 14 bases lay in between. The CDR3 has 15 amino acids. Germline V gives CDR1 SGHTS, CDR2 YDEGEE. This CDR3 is CASSLVGGTPYEQYF. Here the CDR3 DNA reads TGTGCCAGCAGCTTGGTCGGGGGGACACCATACGAGCAGTACTTC.

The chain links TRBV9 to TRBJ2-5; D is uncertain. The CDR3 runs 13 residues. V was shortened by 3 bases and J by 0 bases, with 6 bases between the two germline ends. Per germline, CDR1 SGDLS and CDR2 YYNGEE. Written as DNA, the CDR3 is TGTGCCAGCAGCGCCCCGTACCAAGAGACCCAGTACTTC. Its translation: CASSAPYQETQYF. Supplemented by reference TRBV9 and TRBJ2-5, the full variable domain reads DSGVTQTPKHLITATGQRVTLRCSPRSGDLSVYWYQQSLDQGLQFLIQYYNGEERAKGNILERFSAQQFPDLHSELNLSSLELGDSALYFCASSAPYQETQYFGPGTRLLVL.

The CDR3, as DNA: TGCGCCAGCAGCCAAGTCCCCGACGGAGGGCCAACCGGGGAGCTGTTTTTT. It is translated as CASSQVPDGGPTGELFF. The chain is built from TRBV4-1 and TRBJ2-2; D might be TRBD2 (6 bases). The CDR3 length is 17 residues. The V and J ends lost 1 base and 5 bases respectively, with 17 bases between them. The V gene's germline CDR1 is MGHRA and CDR2 YSYEKL.

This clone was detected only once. DNA of the CDR3: TGTGCCAGCAGCTTCACTTTGGTGGGAAGGGGAGGTCAGCCCCAGCATTTT. This encodes CASSFTLVGRGGQPQHF. The V and J genes are TRBV5-5 and TRBJ1-5, with D possibly matching TRBD1 (5 bases). Germline values: CDR1 SGHKS, CDR2 YYEKEE (reference sequence). With 2 bases removed from V and 6 bases from J, the gap between germline ends came to 21 bases. The CDR3 is made up of 17 amino acids.

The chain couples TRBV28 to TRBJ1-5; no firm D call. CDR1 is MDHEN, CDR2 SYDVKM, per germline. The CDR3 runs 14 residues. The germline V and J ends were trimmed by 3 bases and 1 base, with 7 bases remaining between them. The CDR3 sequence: CASSFIQSNQPQHF. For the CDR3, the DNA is TGTGCCAGCAGTTTTATTCAGAGCAATCAGCCCCAGCATTTT.